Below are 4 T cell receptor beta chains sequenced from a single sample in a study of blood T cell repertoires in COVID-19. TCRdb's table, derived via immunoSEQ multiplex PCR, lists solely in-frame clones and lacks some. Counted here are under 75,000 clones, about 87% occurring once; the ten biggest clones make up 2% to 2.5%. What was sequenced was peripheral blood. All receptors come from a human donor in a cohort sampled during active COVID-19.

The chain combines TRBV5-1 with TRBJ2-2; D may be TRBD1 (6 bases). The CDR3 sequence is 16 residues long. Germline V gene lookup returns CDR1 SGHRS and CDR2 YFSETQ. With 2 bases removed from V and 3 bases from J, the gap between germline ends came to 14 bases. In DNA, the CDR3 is TGCGCCAGCAGCTTTTTCTCCGGGACACACACCGGGGAGCTGTTTTTT. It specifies CASSFFSGTHTGELFF.

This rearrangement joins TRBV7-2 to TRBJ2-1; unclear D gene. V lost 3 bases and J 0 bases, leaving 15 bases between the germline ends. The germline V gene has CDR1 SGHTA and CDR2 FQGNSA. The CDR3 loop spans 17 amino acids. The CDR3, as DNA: TGTGCCAGCAGCTTGCTCTTCGAAATTAGCTCCTACAATGAGCAGTTCTTC. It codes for CASSLLFEISSYNEQFF.

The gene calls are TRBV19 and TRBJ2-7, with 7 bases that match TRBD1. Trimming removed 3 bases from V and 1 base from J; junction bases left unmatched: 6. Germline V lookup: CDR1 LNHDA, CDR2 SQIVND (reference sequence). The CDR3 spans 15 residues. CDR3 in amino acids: CASSIFRDRSYEQYF. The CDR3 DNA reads TGTGCCAGTAGTATTTTCCGGGACAGATCCTACGAGCAGTACTTC.

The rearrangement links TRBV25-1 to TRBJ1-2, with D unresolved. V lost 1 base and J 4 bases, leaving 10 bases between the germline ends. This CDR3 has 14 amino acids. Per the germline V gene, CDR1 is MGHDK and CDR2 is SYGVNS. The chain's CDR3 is CASSESQSFYGYTF. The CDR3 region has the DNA TGTGCCAGCAGTGAATCGCAGTCCTTCTATGGCTACACCTTC.